The 3 T cell receptor delta chains reported below all come from one sample, sequenced in a study of γδ T cells in repeated Plasmodium falciparum infection. Flow sorting of PBMC yielded separate Vgamma9/Vdelta2+ and Vdelta2-negative gammadelta T cell populations for bulk repertoire analysis. TCRdb redid the clone calls on the multiplex PCR reads with CATT. The sample yields roughly 93,000 delta-chain clones, approximately 1.4% seen once. Material for sequencing was gamma-delta T cells from blood. The receptors stem from a pool of human donors (malaria-infected and uninfected, not separated).

Concerning this clone: With a far larger clone one base away, a read error is the likely cause. The same CDR3 can be traced to other DNA sequences in this sample. The chain is built from TRDV1 and TRDJ2; 8 nucleotides match TRDD3. Assignment of the J gene here rests on matching the DNA to germline, because TCRdb gives none. CDR1 and CDR2 (germline): TSWWSYY, QGS. The CDR3 runs 22 residues. CDR3 DNA: TGCGCTCTTGGGGAACTTAATGGCCTTCTTCTGTACTGGGGGGCCATGACAGCACAACTCTTCTTT. Translating gives CALGELNGLLLYWGAMTAQLFF.

This clone was seen ten or more times. A far larger clone is a single base away, which makes a read error likely. The same CDR3 also results from other DNA sequences found in this sample. The chain couples TRDV2 to TRDJ1; possibly TRDD3 for D (5 bases). The V end was cut by 3 bases, the J end by 3 bases, with 19 bases between. The CDR3 covers 16 residues. Germline assignment: CDR1 GEAIGNYY and CDR2 EKD. The CDR3 loop is CACDPIGITLADKLIF. Here the CDR3 DNA reads TGTGCCTGTGACCCAATTGGGATCACTTTGGCCGATAAACTCATCTTT.

In its sample, this clone was seen once. The junction departs from germline at one end; a sequencing error may be responsible. The CDR3 loop reads CSGERGRRGIGYTDKLIF. DNA for the CDR3: TGCTCTGGGGAACGTGGCCGTCGGGGGATAGGCTACACCGATAAACTCATCTTT. The rearrangement uses TRDV1 and TRDJ1, with 8 bases that match TRDD3. The J gene, missing from TCRdb, was assigned here through DNA to germline matching. The germline CDR1 and CDR2 sequences are TSWWSYY and QGS. There are 18 residues in the CDR3.